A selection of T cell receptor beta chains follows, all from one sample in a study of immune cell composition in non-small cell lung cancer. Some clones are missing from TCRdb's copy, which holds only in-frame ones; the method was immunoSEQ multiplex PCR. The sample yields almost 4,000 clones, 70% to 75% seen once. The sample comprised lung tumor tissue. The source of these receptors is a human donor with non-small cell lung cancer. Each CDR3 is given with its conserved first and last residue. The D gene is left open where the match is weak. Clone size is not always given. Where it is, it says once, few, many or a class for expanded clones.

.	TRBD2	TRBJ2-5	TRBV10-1	CASNSGRRLQTQYF	TGCGCCAGCAATAGCGGGAGAAGGCTCCAGACCCAGTACTTC
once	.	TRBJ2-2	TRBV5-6	CASSFRGSYTGELFF	TGTGCCAGCAGCTTCAGGGGTAGTTACACCGGGGAGCTGTTTTTT
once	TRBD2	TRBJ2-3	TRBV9	CASSVGTSLLRTDTQYF	TGTGCCAGCAGCGTAGGGACTAGCTTACTTCGCACAGATACGCAGTATTTT
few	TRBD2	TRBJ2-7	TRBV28	CASSSATSGRGNEQYF	TGTGCCAGCAGTTCCGCCACTAGCGGGAGAGGGAACGAGCAGTACTTC
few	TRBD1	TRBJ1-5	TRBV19	CASSPDREKDQPQHF	TGTGCCAGTAGTCCCGACAGGGAGAAGGATCAGCCCCAGCATTTT
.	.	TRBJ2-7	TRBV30	CAWSVAGANEQYF	TGTGCCTGGAGTGTGGCCGGGGCCAACGAGCAGTACTTC
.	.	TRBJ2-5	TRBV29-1	CSVEGLQGGETQYF	TGCAGCGTTGAAGGGCTACAGGGCGGAGAGACCCAGTACTTC
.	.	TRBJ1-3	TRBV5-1	CASSLVQGSSGNTIYF	TGCGCCAGCAGCTTGGTGCAGGGCAGCTCTGGAAACACCATATATTTT
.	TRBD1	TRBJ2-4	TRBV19	CASHRGQGGEVAKNIQYF	TGTGCCAGCCACAGGGGACAGGGAGGAGAGGTAGCCAAAAACATTCAGTACTTC
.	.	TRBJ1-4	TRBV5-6	CASSPGPNEKLFF	TGTGCCAGCAGCCCCGGACCCAATGAAAAACTGTTTTTT
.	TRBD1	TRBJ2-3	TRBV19	CASSTRDRRTDTQYF	TGTGCCAGTAGTACCCGGGACAGGCGCACAGATACGCAGTATTTT
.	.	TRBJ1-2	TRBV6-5	CASSQPTGLGYTF	TGTGCCAGCAGCCAACCTACAGGGTTAGGCTACACCTTC
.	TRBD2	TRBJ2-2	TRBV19	CASTFLAGAGELFF	TGTGCCAGTACTTTTCTAGCGGGAGCCGGGGAGCTGTTTTTT
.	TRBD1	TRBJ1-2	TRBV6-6	CASSSRQGGYTF	TGTGCCAGCAGTTCCCGACAGGGTGGCTACACCTTC
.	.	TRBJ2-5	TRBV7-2	CASSPSQGYLETQYF	TGTGCCAGCAGTCCATCGCAGGGGTATTTAGAGACCCAGTACTTC
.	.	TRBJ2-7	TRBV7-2	CASSLSGIEQYF	TGTGCCAGCAGCTTATCTGGAATCGAGCAGTACTTC
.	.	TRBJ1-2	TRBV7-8	CASSRTTTVDYGYTF	TGTGCCAGCAGCCGGACTACGACAGTGGACTATGGCTACACCTTC
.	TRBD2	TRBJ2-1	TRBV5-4	CASSQGLAAHNEQFF	TGTGCCAGCAGCCAGGGACTAGCGGCCCACAATGAGCAGTTCTTC
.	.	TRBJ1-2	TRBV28	CASMLTGGGVHGYTF	TGTGCCAGCATGCTTACGGGCGGGGGAGTTCATGGCTACACCTTC
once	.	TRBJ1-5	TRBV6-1	CASSPTAISNQPQHF	TGTGCCAGCAGCCCAACCGCAATCAGCAATCAGCCCCAGCATTTT
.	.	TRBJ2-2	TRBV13	CASSFRQVGPGELFF	TGTGCCAGCAGCTTTCGCCAGGTGGGGCCCGGGGAGCTGTTTTTT
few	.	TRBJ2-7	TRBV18	CASSPPNPHEQYF	TGTGCCAGCTCACCACCGAACCCCCACGAGCAGTACTTC
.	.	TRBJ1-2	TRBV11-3	CASSLARGENYGYTF	TGTGCCAGCAGCTTAGCGAGGGGCGAGAACTATGGCTACACCTTC
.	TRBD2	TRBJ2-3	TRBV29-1	CSVEGTSGTGYTQYF	TGCAGCGTTGAGGGGACTAGCGGGACGGGGTACACGCAGTATTTT
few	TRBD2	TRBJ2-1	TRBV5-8	CASSTGTSENNEQFF	TGTGCCAGCAGCACCGGGACTAGCGAAAACAATGAGCAGTTCTTC
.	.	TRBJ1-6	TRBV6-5	CASSYQVEGTPLHF	TGTGCCAGCAGTTACCAGGTCGAGGGTACACCCCTCCACTTT
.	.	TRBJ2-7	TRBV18	CASSPTPDEQYF	TGTGCCAGCTCACCCACACCGGACGAGCAGTACTTC